The 18 T cell receptor beta chains listed next were all sequenced from one sample in a study of technical replicates of blood from a handful of donors. Assay used: immunoSEQ multiplex PCR; TCRdb lists only in-frame clones, some missing. The sample contains 60,000 to 85,000 clones, approximately 96% of which appear only once. The sample was T cells isolated from PBMCs. The source of these receptors is a human donor in good health.

This chain uses TRBV23-1 with TRBJ1-2; perhaps TRBD1 as D (6 bases). TRBV23-1 is sorted into the ORF group, with uncertain function. V gave up 2 bases and J gave up 4 bases, with 11 bases separating them. This CDR3 has 14 residues. This CDR3 reads CASSQLGQLYGYTF. In DNA form, the CDR3 reads TGCGCCAGCAGTCAACTCGGACAGCTCTATGGCTACACCTTC.

The chain carries TRBV11-2 and TRBJ1-4, with a weak D call TRBD1 (5 bases). Per the germline V gene, CDR1 is SGHAT and CDR2 is FQNNGV. Trimming shortened V by 5 bases and J by 4 bases, and 8 bases separated the two germline ends. The CDR3 sequence is 13 residues long. As DNA, the CDR3 is TGTGCCAGCAGCCCAAGGGGTAATGAAAAACTGTTTTTT. Translating it yields CASSPRGNEKLFF.

The gene calls are TRBV28 and TRBJ2-2, with D possibly matching TRBD1 (5 bases). The CDR3 loop spans 14 amino acids. CDR1 and CDR2 from the germline V gene are MDHEN and SYDVKM. The V and J ends lost 7 bases and 4 bases respectively, with 13 bases between them. CDR3 protein: CASMRRGPTGELFF. DNA for the CDR3: TGTGCCAGCATGAGAAGGGGCCCCACCGGGGAGCTGTTTTTT.

The chain is built from TRBV6-5 and TRBJ1-5; D perhaps matches TRBD1 (6 bases). Germline V lookup: CDR1 MNHEY, CDR2 SVGAGI. Trimming cost V 0 bases and J 5 bases, with 14 bases left between them. The CDR3 extends over 16 amino acids. This chain's CDR3 is CASSYSPTGLDQPQHF. The DNA for the CDR3 is TGTGCCAGCAGTTACTCCCCTACAGGGCTTGATCAGCCCCAGCATTTT.

The chain recombines TRBV29-1 with TRBJ1-2; the D is unclear. Looked up from germline, CDR1 is SQVTM and CDR2 is ANQGSEA. The CDR3 is made up of 14 amino acids. Between the trimmed V and J ends, which lost 3 bases and 3 bases, there was a span of 14 bases. As DNA, the CDR3 is TGCAGCGTTGATGGGGTGGAGGCCCACTATGGCTACACCTTC. Its protein is CSVDGVEAHYGYTF.

V usage is TRBV5-6 and J usage is TRBJ2-2; 12 nucleotides align to TRBD2. The CDR3 contains 17 residues. In germline, CDR1 is SGHDT, CDR2 YYEEEE. Trimming took 0 bases from V and 3 from J; bases not matched to a gene: 3. The CDR3 spells CASSLGLAGAYTGELFF. CDR3 DNA sequence: TGTGCCAGCAGCTTGGGACTAGCGGGGGCCTACACCGGGGAGCTGTTTTTT.

This chain joins TRBV9 and TRBJ2-5, with TRBD1 as a possible D gene (5 bases). The CDR3 sequence is 16 residues long. Germline V gene sequence: CDR1 SGDLS, CDR2 YYNGEE. Trimming shortened V by 2 bases and J by 5 bases, and 19 bases separated the two germline ends. CDR3: CASSVSGFQFLETQYF. In DNA, the CDR3 is TGTGCCAGCAGCGTGTCAGGGTTTCAATTTTTGGAGACCCAGTACTTC.

The rearrangement links TRBV27 to TRBJ2-3; maybe TRBD1 (6 bases). V was cut by 2 bases and J by 3 bases, with 30 bases left in between. This CDR3 contains 21 residues. Germline values: CDR1 MNHEY, CDR2 SMNVEV (reference sequence). This chain's CDR3 is CASSLRGRASLLGGLTDTQYF. The DNA of the CDR3 is TGTGCCAGCAGTTTACGGGGAAGGGCATCCCTCTTAGGGGGTCTGACAGATACGCAGTATTTT.

This chain links TRBV7-6 with TRBJ1-1, with TRBD1 matching 9 bases. The CDR3 loop spans 14 amino acids. Germline CDR1 SGHVS, CDR2 FNYEAQ. Trimming removed 5 bases from V and 4 bases from J; junction bases left unmatched: 5. The DNA for the CDR3 is TGTGCCAGCAGCCCAGAACAGGGGGCCACTGAAGCTTTCTTT. Translating it yields CASSPEQGATEAFF.

This clone was recorded once. The V and J genes are TRBV7-9 and TRBJ1-1, with 8 nucleotides matching TRBD1. Per germline, CDR1 SEHNR and CDR2 FQNEAQ (reference sequence). Germline trimming cut 5 bases from V and 4 bases from J; bases unmatched to any gene: 9. The CDR3 runs to 15 residues. The CDR3 coding sequence is TGTGCCAGCAGCGTAACAGGGGGAACCTCCACTGAAGCTTTCTTT. Residues: CASSVTGGTSTEAFF.

In this sample, this clone turned up once. The DNA for the CDR3 is TGTGCCAGCAGTGTCACAGGGAGAATGAACACTGAAGCTTTCTTT. Translated: CASSVTGRMNTEAFF. The rearrangement links TRBV6-4 to TRBJ1-1; D possibly corresponds to TRBD1 (6 bases). Per germline, CDR1 MRHNA and CDR2 SNTAGT. The CDR3 has 15 residues. V dropped 4 bases and J dropped 0 bases, with 12 bases sitting between them.

The V and J genes are TRBV5-6 and TRBJ2-3; D unclear. Germline loops: CDR1 SGHDT, CDR2 YYEEEE. CDR3 length equals 14 residues. V was pared by 1 base and J by 2 bases, with 8 bases between. CDR3 in amino acids: CASSLSSNTDTQYF. CDR3 DNA sequence: TGTGCCAGCAGCTTGAGTAGCAACACAGATACGCAGTATTTT.

The chain is built from TRBV14 and TRBJ1-1; 7 bases agree with TRBD1. After removal of 1 base from V and 8 bases from J, the junction contained 7 bases not matched to a gene. CDR3 length equals 14 residues. Germline V CDR1 and CDR2: SGHDN, FVKESK. CDR3 residues: CASSQVGTDNEAFF. CDR3 nucleotide sequence: TGTGCCAGCAGCCAAGTGGGGACAGATAACGAAGCTTTCTTT.

The table lists this clone with a count of one. The gene calls are TRBV29-1 and TRBJ2-2, with D perhaps TRBD2 (6 bases). This CDR3 is 15 amino acids long. Germline CDR1 is SQVTM and CDR2 is ANQGSEA. Trimming took 3 bases from V and 0 from J, leaving 11 bases between them. The CDR3 sequence: CSVDGGEPNTGELFF. The CDR3 DNA reads as TGCAGCGTTGACGGAGGGGAGCCGAACACCGGGGAGCTGTTTTTT.

The V and J genes are TRBV14 and TRBJ2-7; 7 positions agree with TRBD1. The CDR3 is 15 amino acids. V shed 6 bases and J 1 base; nucleotides not matched to a gene: 9. In germline, CDR1 is SGHDN, CDR2 FVKESK. CDR3 amino acids: CASRRDSSLSYEQYF. In DNA form, the CDR3 reads TGTGCCAGCAGACGGGACAGCTCCCTATCCTACGAGCAGTACTTC.

V usage is TRBV6-4 and J usage is TRBJ2-1, with 10 bases matching TRBD2. Trimming at V came to 6 bases and at J to 5 bases, leaving 7 bases not matched to a gene. The CDR3 is 15 residues long. CDR1 and CDR2 from the germline V gene are MRHNA and SNTAGT. The CDR3 loop is CASSSGTSADNEQFF. CDR3 DNA sequence: TGTGCCAGCAGCTCGGGGACTAGCGCCGACAATGAGCAGTTCTTC.

The chain combines TRBV18 with TRBJ2-7; the match to TRBD2 covers 11 bases. CDR3 length: 15 residues. CDR1 and CDR2 from the germline V gene are KGHSH and LQKENI. J was trimmed by 2 bases and V by 5 bases; bases with no gene match: 5. The CDR3 DNA follows: TGTGCCAGCTCAGCCCTAGCGGGGGGTACCTACGAGCAGTACTTC. It yields the protein CASSALAGGTYEQYF.

The chain couples TRBV6-1 to TRBJ1-2, with TRBD1 as a possible D gene (6 bases). The V end was cut by 1 base, the J end by 5 bases, with 17 bases between. This CDR3 has 16 amino acids. CDR1 and CDR2 from the germline V gene are MNHNS and SASEGT. The CDR3 DNA is TGTGCCAGCAGTGAAGTCTACGGGGGGCGAGGGTATGGCTACACCTTC. Its translation: CASSEVYGGRGYGYTF.